Shown below are 30 T cell receptor beta chains from a single sample sequenced in a study of blood T cell repertoires in COVID-19. Sequencing used immunoSEQ multiplex PCR; TCRdb keeps in-frame clones, though not all of them. The profile shows 300,000 to 450,000 clones, 85% of them singletons. The sample was peripheral blood. Receptor source: a young woman with acute or convalescent COVID-19.

With regard to this clone: Other nucleotide sequences in the sample specify the same CDR3. The chain recombines TRBV5-1 with TRBJ1-2, with D possibly matching TRBD1 (6 bases). In germline, CDR1 is SGHRS, CDR2 YFSETQ. The CDR3 extends over 14 amino acids. V was trimmed by 2 bases and J by 4 bases, leaving 12 bases between them. The CDR3 sequence: CASSLSGGIYGYTF. CDR3 nucleotides: TGCGCCAGCAGCTTATCGGGGGGCATCTATGGCTACACCTTC.

The CDR3 here is CASSVDGGSGELFF. In nucleotides, the CDR3 is TGTGCCAGCAGCGTAGACGGGGGGTCCGGGGAGCTGTTTTTT. This chain connects TRBV9 to TRBJ2-2; 7 bases line up with TRBD2. In germline, CDR1 is SGDLS, CDR2 YYNGEE. With V trimmed by 0 bases and J by 6 bases, 2 bases remained unmatched. CDR3 length: 14 residues.

This chain uses TRBV10-2 with TRBJ1-2, with D unclear. V lost 4 bases to trimming and J lost 5 bases, with 11 bases between them. The CDR3 spans 13 residues. CDR1 and CDR2 from the germline V gene are WSHSY and SAAADI. CDR3 amino acids: CASSGSRHYGYTF. The CDR3 DNA follows: TGCGCCAGCAGTGGATCGAGACATTATGGCTACACCTTC.

This clone was detected only once. The gene calls are TRBV7-2 and TRBJ1-5, with a weak D call TRBD1 (6 bases). V lost 2 bases and J lost 3, with 11 bases in between. This CDR3 is built from 15 residues. From germline, CDR1 is SGHTA and CDR2 FQGNSA. CDR3 protein: CASSLPGQFNQPQHF. In DNA, the CDR3 is TGTGCCAGCAGCTTACCAGGACAGTTCAATCAGCCCCAGCATTTT.

About this clone itself: The same CDR3 arises from other DNA sequences in this sample as well. The rearrangement uses TRBV6-5 and TRBJ1-5; D is uncertain. V was clipped by 5 bases and J by 2 bases, with 7 bases between them. The length of the CDR3 is 13 residues. CDR1 MNHEY and CDR2 SVGAGI come from the germline V gene. The CDR3: CASSLRGNQPQHF. CDR3 bases: TGTGCCAGCAGTCTCCGTGGCAATCAGCCCCAGCATTTT.

The count of this clone is one. The CDR3, as DNA: TGTGCCAGCAGCGTAGGAATGTCGACAGGTTCTGGAAACACCATATATTTT. Protein sequence: CASSVGMSTGSGNTIYF. The V call is TRBV9, the J call TRBJ1-3; D may be TRBD1 (6 bases). The CDR3 has 17 amino acids. Per the germline V gene, CDR1 is SGDLS and CDR2 is YYNGEE. Trimming stripped 0 bases from V and 1 base from J, with 14 bases between.

This chain links TRBV28 with TRBJ2-7; 10 positions match TRBD2. The CDR3 contains 15 residues. The germline V gene encodes CDR1 MDHEN and CDR2 SYDVKM. V was clipped by 4 bases and J by 5 bases; unmatched bases: 8. The CDR3 protein is CASSSLAGDLHEQYF. CDR3 nucleotide sequence: TGTGCCAGCAGTTCCCTAGCGGGAGATCTCCACGAGCAGTACTTC.

The V and J genes are TRBV2 and TRBJ2-1; 12 nucleotides match TRBD2. V trimming: 6 bases; J trimming: 6 bases; junction bases outside the gene matches: 6. Germline V lookup: CDR1 SNHLY, CDR2 FYNNEI. The CDR3 extends over 15 amino acids. The CDR3 reads CASRVGTSGFNEQFF. The CDR3 DNA is TGTGCCAGCAGGGTAGGGACTAGCGGGTTCAATGAGCAGTTCTTC.

The rearrangement uses TRBV3-1 (or the pseudogene TRBV3-2) and TRBJ2-3; D possibly corresponds to TRBD2 (7 bases). Germline V lookup: CDR1 LGHDT, CDR2 YNNKEL (reference sequence). The germline V and J ends were trimmed by 2 bases and 5 bases, with 20 bases remaining between them. The CDR3 contains 17 residues. Here the CDR3 DNA reads TGTGCCAGCAGCCAACCTAGGGGGGGCGCTTTCGGAGATACGCAGTATTTT. It encodes CASSQPRGGAFGDTQYF.

The chain combines TRBV3-1 (or the pseudogene TRBV3-2) with TRBJ2-5, with 10 bases lining up with TRBD1. The CDR3 totals 16 residues. V lost 2 bases, J lost 5 bases, and 8 bases stayed unmatched. Germline-derived CDR1 and CDR2 are LGHDT and YNNKEL (reference sequence). CDR3 loop: CASSQLGTGAWETQYF. The CDR3 bases are TGTGCCAGCAGCCAACTAGGGACAGGGGCCTGGGAGACCCAGTACTTC.

V and J are TRBV28 and TRBJ1-1; perhaps TRBD1 as D (6 bases). The V gene lost 2 bases and the J gene lost 4 bases, with 17 bases spanning the gap. The CDR3 sequence is 16 residues long. CDR1 and CDR2 (germline): MDHEN, SYDVKM. The CDR3 nucleotides read TGTGCCAGCAGTTTAACGCCAAGGGGGTGTTGCACTGAAGCTTTCTTT. Translating it yields CASSLTPRGCCTEAFF.

The genes are TRBV19 and TRBJ2-2, with TRBD1 identical over 7 bases. The CDR3 sequence is 15 residues long. The V segment lost 7 bases and the J segment 4 bases; nucleotides outside the gene matches: 9. CDR1 is LNHDA, CDR2 SQIVND, per germline (reference sequence). CDR3 in amino acids: CASKKGAGGTGELFF. The CDR3, as DNA: TGTGCCAGTAAGAAGGGTGCAGGGGGCACCGGGGAGCTGTTTTTT.

DNA of the CDR3: TGTGCCACCAGTGATAAAAGGGGTTTTGATACGCAGTATTTT. This translates into CATSDKRGFDTQYF. The chain employs TRBV24-1 and TRBJ2-3; the D gene is possibly TRBD1 (5 bases). Germline CDR1 and CDR2: KGHDR and SFDVKD. This CDR3 contains 14 residues. The V end lost 3 bases, the J end lost 6 bases, and 12 bases lay between the germline ends.

The CDR3 DNA follows: TGTGCCAGCAGTGGAGGGGTGCAAGAGACCCAGTACTTC. This gives the protein CASSGGVQETQYF. The chain recombines TRBV28 with TRBJ2-5, with a possible D match to TRBD2 (6 bases). The V and J ends lost 5 bases and 2 bases respectively, with 9 bases between them. This CDR3 is built from 13 residues. Germline V gene sequence: CDR1 MDHEN, CDR2 SYDVKM.

V gene TRBV9 combines with J gene TRBJ2-7; D perhaps matches TRBD1 (6 bases). The germline CDR1 and CDR2 sequences are SGDLS and YYNGEE. The CDR3 extends over 15 amino acids. The V gene lost 0 bases and the J gene lost 3 bases, with 13 bases spanning the gap. The CDR3 is CASSVDPGENYEQYF. In nucleotides, the CDR3 is TGTGCCAGCAGCGTAGACCCAGGGGAGAACTACGAGCAGTACTTC.

V is TRBV5-5 and J is TRBJ1-1; D not certain. The CDR3 is 12 amino acids. The germline gives CDR1 SGHKS, CDR2 YYEKEE (reference sequence). V was clipped by 5 bases and J by 0 bases, with 5 bases between them. In nucleotides, the CDR3 is TGTGCCAGCAGGCGGGTGAACACTGAAGCTTTCTTT. It encodes CASRRVNTEAFF.

This clone was observed a handful of times. The V call is TRBV7-6, the J call TRBJ1-2; the match to TRBD1 covers 9 bases. This CDR3 contains 14 residues. V gave up 5 bases and J gave up 6 bases; unmatched junction bases: 7. Germline CDR1 SGHVS, CDR2 FNYEAQ. The DNA for the CDR3 is TGTGCCAGCAGCCCACGACAGGGGGTGAATGGCTACACCTTC. This codes for CASSPRQGVNGYTF.

The chain uses TRBV18 and TRBJ1-1, with D possibly TRBD1 on 6 matching bases. The CDR3 has 14 residues. CDR1 is KGHSH and CDR2 is LQKENI in the germline V gene. V lost 6 bases to trimming and J lost 0 bases, with 11 bases between them. As DNA, the CDR3 is TGTGCCAGCTCCCATGACAGGATGAACACTGAAGCTTTCTTT. This sequence encodes CASSHDRMNTEAFF.

The chain uses TRBV9 and TRBJ2-3; perhaps TRBD2 as D (5 bases). This CDR3 is 17 amino acids long. Trimming shortened V by 4 bases and J by 0 bases, and 18 bases separated the two germline ends. Germline CDR1 and CDR2: SGDLS and YYNGEE. CDR3 residues: CASSLKSRGGSTDTQYF. The CDR3 nucleotides are TGTGCCAGCAGCCTGAAAAGCCGCGGCGGGAGCACAGATACGCAGTATTTT.

The V gene is TRBV21-1, the J gene TRBJ1-2; the listed D gene, TRBD1, was not tested against the DNA. TRBV21-1 is a known pseudogene. There are 13 residues in the CDR3. The CDR3 DNA is TGTGCCAGCTGGGACAGGGCCTTCTATGGCTACACCTTC. Encoded protein: CASWDRAFYGYTF.

This clone was counted once. This chain joins TRBV27 and TRBJ1-1, with unresolved D. CDR1 and CDR2 (germline): MNHEY, SMNVEV (reference sequence). The CDR3 has 12 residues. Trimming shortened V by 10 bases and J by 2 bases, and 11 bases separated the two germline ends. CDR3: CATFRDNTEAFF. CDR3 DNA: TGTGCCACCTTCCGGGATAACACTGAAGCTTTCTTT.

This chain joins TRBV7-3 and TRBJ2-3; a possible D gene is TRBD2 (6 bases). The V gene's germline CDR1 is SGHTA and CDR2 FQGTGA. This CDR3 comprises 14 residues. V lost 6 bases, J lost 4 bases, and 14 bases lay in between. The CDR3 protein is CASSFNGGSDTQYF. The CDR3 DNA sequence: TGTGCCAGCAGTTTTAATGGGGGGTCAGATACGCAGTATTTT.

The rearrangement links TRBV9 to TRBJ1-6; TRBD1 matches 8 bases. This CDR3 has 15 amino acids. CDR1 is SGDLS and CDR2 is YYNGEE in the germline V gene. J lost 7 bases, V lost 3 bases, and 6 bases had no gene match. The CDR3 DNA reads as TGTGCCAGCAGCGCTACCGGGACAGGAAATTCACCCCTCCACTTT. Its translation is CASSATGTGNSPLHF.

This chain joins TRBV28 and TRBJ2-3; TRBD1 is a possible D gene (5 bases). The CDR3 runs 15 residues. Deletions cut 8 bases from V and 5 bases from J, with 20 bases between. Germline CDR1 MDHEN, CDR2 SYDVKM. The CDR3: CASLPMVGPGDTQYF. In DNA form, the CDR3 reads TGTGCCAGCTTACCTATGGTGGGGCCAGGAGATACGCAGTATTTT.

V is TRBV28 and J is TRBJ2-7; 8 bases agree with TRBD1. The CDR3 has 14 amino acids. The J segment lost 0 bases and the V segment lost 6 bases, leaving 4 bases of the junction unmatched. Germline V gives CDR1 MDHEN, CDR2 SYDVKM. This CDR3 is CASRTGQVSYEQYF. The CDR3 DNA is TGTGCCAGCAGAACGGGACAGGTCTCCTACGAGCAGTACTTC. Based on the CDR3 plus reference TRBV28 and TRBJ2-7, the full variable domain is DVKVTQSSRYLVKRTGEKVFLECVQDMDHENMFWYRQDPGLGLRLIYFSYDVKMKEKGDIPEGYSVSREKKERFSLILESASTNQTSMYLCASRTGQVSYEQYFGPGTRLTVT.

The CDR3 DNA follows: TGTGCCAGCCCCTTTGGGTCAGGGGTGACTGAAGCTTTCTTT. Protein product: CASPFGSGVTEAFF. V is TRBV2 and J is TRBJ1-1, with D maybe TRBD1 (6 bases). Trimming stripped 8 bases from V and 5 bases from J, with 18 bases between. The germline gives CDR1 SNHLY, CDR2 FYNNEI. The CDR3 extends over 14 amino acids.

V usage is TRBV6-5 and J usage is TRBJ1-2; 9 bases match TRBD1. CDR1 is MNHEY and CDR2 is SVGAGI in the germline V gene. The CDR3 has 16 residues. The junction had 12 bases not matched to a gene; V was cut back by 4 bases and J by 6 bases. CDR3 sequence: CASSLGTGGASHGYTF. The CDR3 DNA sequence: TGTGCCAGCAGTTTGGGAACAGGGGGCGCATCTCATGGCTACACCTTC.

The chain carries TRBV5-1 and TRBJ1-4, with D tentatively TRBD1 (6 bases). Germline CDR1 reads SGHRS; CDR2 reads YFSETQ. V gave up 4 bases and J gave up 5 bases, with 15 bases separating them. This CDR3 spans 15 amino acids. In nucleotides, the CDR3 is TGCGCCAGCAGCGGTACCGGGACACTGAATGAAAAACTGTTTTTT. Translation: CASSGTGTLNEKLFF.

CDR3 amino acids: CASSSWTSGDTDTQYF. The CDR3 bases are TGTGCCAGCAGCTCTTGGACTAGCGGGGATACAGATACGCAGTATTTT. The V gene is TRBV13, the J gene TRBJ2-3; 12 bases map to TRBD2. The V gene's germline CDR1 is PRHDT and CDR2 FYEKMQ (reference sequence). There are 16 residues in the CDR3. J was trimmed by 3 bases and V by 4 bases; bases with no gene match: 5.

In its sample, this clone was seen a few times. The genes are TRBV28 and TRBJ2-7; 7 bases line up with TRBD1. Trimming at V came to 5 bases and at J to 2 bases, leaving 9 bases not matched to a gene. The germline V gene encodes CDR1 MDHEN and CDR2 SYDVKM. The CDR3 spans 15 residues. For the CDR3, the DNA is TGTGCCAGCAGTCTTCCCCGGACAGGAACCTACGAGCAGTACTTC. Protein sequence: CASSLPRTGTYEQYF. Full variable domain (remainder filled in from reference TRBV28 and TRBJ2-7): DVKVTQSSRYLVKRTGEKVFLECVQDMDHENMFWYRQDPGLGLRLIYFSYDVKMKEKGDIPEGYSVSREKKERFSLILESASTNQTSMYLCASSLPRTGTYEQYFGPGTRLTVT.